This T cell receptor beta chain came from a study of shared clonotypes between healthy human individuals. CDR1 is MGHRA and CDR2 is YSYEKL in the germline V gene. Trimming removed 1 base at V and 4 bases at J, with 19 bases between. The CDR3 extends over 17 amino acids. Measured with immunoSEQ multiplex PCR; TCRdb has only the in-frame clones, and not every one. This table has 980,000 or so clones, about three quarters appearing once. What was sequenced was memory CD4+ T cells sorted from blood. Subset reported: CD45RA-negative fraction. The V gene is TRBV4-1, the J gene TRBJ1-1; a possible D gene is TRBD1 (5 bases). This TCR was sampled from a man aged 18 to 30 in good health. CDR3 sequence (DNA): TGCGCCAGCAGCCAAGCTAGCAACATCGGGGCGGGCACTGAAGCTTTCTTT. It codes for CASSQASNIGAGTEAFF.